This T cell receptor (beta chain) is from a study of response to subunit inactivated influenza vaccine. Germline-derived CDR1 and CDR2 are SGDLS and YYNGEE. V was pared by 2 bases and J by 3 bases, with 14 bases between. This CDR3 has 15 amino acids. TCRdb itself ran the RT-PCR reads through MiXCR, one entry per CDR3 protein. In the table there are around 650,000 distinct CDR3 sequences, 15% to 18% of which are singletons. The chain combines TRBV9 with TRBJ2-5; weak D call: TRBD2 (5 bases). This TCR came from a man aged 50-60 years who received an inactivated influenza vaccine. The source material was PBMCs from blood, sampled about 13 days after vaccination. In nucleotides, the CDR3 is TGTGCCAGCAGCGTCGGACTGGCGAAGAAAGAGACCCAGTACTTC. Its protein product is CASSVGLAKKETQYF.